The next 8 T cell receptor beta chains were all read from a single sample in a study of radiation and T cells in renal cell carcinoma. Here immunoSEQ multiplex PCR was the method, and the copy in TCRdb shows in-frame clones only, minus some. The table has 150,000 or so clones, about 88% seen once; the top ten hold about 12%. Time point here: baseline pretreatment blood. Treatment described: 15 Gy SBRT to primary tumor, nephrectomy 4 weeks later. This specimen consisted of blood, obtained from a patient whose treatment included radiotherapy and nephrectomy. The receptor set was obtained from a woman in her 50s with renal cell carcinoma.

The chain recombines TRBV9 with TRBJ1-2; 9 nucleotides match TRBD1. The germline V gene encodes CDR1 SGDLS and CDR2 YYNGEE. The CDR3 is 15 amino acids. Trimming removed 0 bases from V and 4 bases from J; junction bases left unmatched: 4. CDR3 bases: TGTGCCAGCAGCGTAGATACAGGGGGCGGCTATGGCTACACCTTC. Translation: CASSVDTGGGYGYTF.

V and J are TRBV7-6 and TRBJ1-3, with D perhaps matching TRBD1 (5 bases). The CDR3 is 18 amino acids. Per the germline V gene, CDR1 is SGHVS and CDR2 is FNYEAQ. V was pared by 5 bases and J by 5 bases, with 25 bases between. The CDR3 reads CASSPQGNRRRTRNTIYF. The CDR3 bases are TGTGCCAGCAGCCCCCAGGGTAACCGCCGGAGAACACGAAACACCATATATTTT.

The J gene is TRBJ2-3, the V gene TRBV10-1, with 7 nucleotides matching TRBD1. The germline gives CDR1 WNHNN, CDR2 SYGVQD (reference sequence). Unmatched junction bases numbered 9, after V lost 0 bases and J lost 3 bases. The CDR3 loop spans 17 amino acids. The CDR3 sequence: CASSESEGARETDTQYF. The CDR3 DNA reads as TGCGCCAGCAGTGAGTCCGAGGGGGCGAGGGAGACAGATACGCAGTATTTT.

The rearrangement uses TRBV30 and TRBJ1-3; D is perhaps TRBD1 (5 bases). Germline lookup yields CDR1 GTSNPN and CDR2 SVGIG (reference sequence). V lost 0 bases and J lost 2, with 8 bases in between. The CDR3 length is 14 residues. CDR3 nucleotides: TGTGCCTGGAGTGTGGCCAGGGCTGGAAACACCATATATTTT. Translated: CAWSVARAGNTIYF.

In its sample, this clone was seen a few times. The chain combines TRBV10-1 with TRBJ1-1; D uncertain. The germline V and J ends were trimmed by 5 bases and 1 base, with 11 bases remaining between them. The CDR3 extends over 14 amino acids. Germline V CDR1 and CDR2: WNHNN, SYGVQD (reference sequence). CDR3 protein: CASSPGVRNTEAFF. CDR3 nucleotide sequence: TGCGCCAGCAGTCCCGGGGTGAGGAACACTGAAGCTTTCTTT.

The CDR3 sequence is CASSYSARSSYNEQFF. Here the CDR3 DNA reads TGTGCCAGCAGTTACTCGGCAAGGAGCTCCTACAATGAGCAGTTCTTC. This sequence joins TRBV6-5 and TRBJ2-1; no definite D call. The CDR3 loop spans 16 amino acids. V lost 0 bases and J 0 bases, leaving 9 bases between the germline ends. Germline V lookup: CDR1 MNHEY, CDR2 SVGAGI.

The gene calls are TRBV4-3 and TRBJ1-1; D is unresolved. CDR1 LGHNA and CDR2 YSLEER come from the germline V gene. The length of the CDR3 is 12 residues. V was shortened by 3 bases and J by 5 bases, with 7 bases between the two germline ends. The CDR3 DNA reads TGCGCCAGCAGCCACAGTGGGACTGAAGCTTTCTTT. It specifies CASSHSGTEAFF.

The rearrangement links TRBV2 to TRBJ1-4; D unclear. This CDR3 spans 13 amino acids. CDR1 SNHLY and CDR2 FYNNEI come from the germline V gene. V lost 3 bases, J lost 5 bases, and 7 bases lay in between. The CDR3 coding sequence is TGTGCCAGCAGTGACGGAGTAAATGAAAAACTGTTTTTT. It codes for CASSDGVNEKLFF.